Following are 30 T cell receptor beta chains from one sample sequenced in a study of shared clonotypes between healthy human individuals. TCRdb's copy holds only in-frame clones and misses some; the assay was immunoSEQ multiplex PCR. This sample yields about 460,000 clones, of which 70% to 80% are seen a single time; 12% belongs to the top ten. The specimen sequenced was PBMCs. The source is a middle-aged woman in good health. Some clones in this sample may be carry-over from other donors' samples.

V gene TRBV30 combines with J gene TRBJ1-3; TRBD1 aligns across 8 bases. The CDR3 loop spans 14 amino acids. Per germline, CDR1 GTSNPN and CDR2 SVGIG (reference sequence). Germline trimming cut 3 bases from V and 4 bases from J; bases unmatched to any gene: 5. The CDR3 sequence is CAWRGGQGGNTIYF. CDR3 sequence (DNA): TGTGCCTGGAGGGGCGGACAGGGAGGAAACACCATATATTTT. The full variable domain, its missing parts supplied by reference TRBV30 and TRBJ1-3, is SQTIHQWPATLVQPVGSPLSLECTVEGTSNPNLYWYRQAAGRGLQLLFYSVGIGQISSEVPQNLSASRPQDRQFILSSKKLLLSDSGFYLCAWRGGQGGNTIYFGEGSWLTVV.

V usage is TRBV10-3 and J usage is TRBJ1-5, with TRBD1 identical over 7 bases. The CDR3 is made up of 14 amino acids. Unmatched junction bases numbered 2, after V lost 4 bases and J lost 2 bases. Germline CDR1 ENHRY, CDR2 SYGVKD. The CDR3 DNA is TGTGCCATCAGTGCAGACAGGGGCAATCAGCCCCAGCATTTT. It is translated as CAISADRGNQPQHF.

The V gene is TRBV5-5, the J gene TRBJ2-2; 7 nucleotides match TRBD2. CDR3 length: 15 amino acids. Germline loops: CDR1 SGHKS, CDR2 YYEKEE (reference sequence). Unmatched junction bases numbered 9, after V lost 4 bases and J lost 6 bases. For the CDR3, the DNA is TGTGCCAGCAGCCCCGGGACGGCGGGGGCCGGGGAGCTGTTTTTT. It translates to CASSPGTAGAGELFF.

Worth noting for this clone: This likely came from a read error, as a far larger clone is one base away. The chain recombines TRBV18 with TRBJ1-1; TRBD1 is a possible D gene (5 bases). This CDR3 has 15 amino acids. CDR1 is KGHSH, CDR2 LQKENI, per germline. DNA for the CDR3: TGTGCCAGCTCACAGATACAGGACCCGAACACTGAAGCTCTCTTT. This translates into CASSQIQDPNTEALF.

In this sample, this clone turned up many times. Other DNA sequences from this sample encode an identical CDR3 as well. The chain has TRBV28 and TRBJ2-7; possibly TRBD2 for D (5 bases). The V end was cut by 6 bases, the J end by 1 base, with 16 bases between. This CDR3 spans 15 amino acids. Looked up from germline, CDR1 is MDHEN and CDR2 is SYDVKM. The CDR3 region is CASSPPGSRSYEQYF. CDR3 coding DNA: TGTGCCAGCAGCCCACCGGGATCCCGGTCCTACGAGCAGTACTTC.

In regard to this clone: A read error is likely here: a far larger clone is one base away. This is likely a read error, given that the CDR3 carries no conserved phenylalanine or tryptophan at its end. The rearrangement joins TRBV4-3 to TRBJ1-2; TRBD1 might be the D (6 bases). Per the germline V gene, CDR1 is LGHNA and CDR2 is YSLEER. V was cut by 3 bases and J by 2 bases, with 10 bases left in between. The CDR3 is made up of 14 amino acids. As DNA, the CDR3 is TGCGCCAGCAGCCAGGACAGAACCAACTATGGCTACACCTCC. Protein: CASSQDRTNYGYTS.

This chain uses TRBV29-1 with TRBJ2-7; D might be TRBD2 (6 bases). The CDR3 is 13 amino acids. V gave up 6 bases and J gave up 5 bases, with 17 bases separating them. CDR1 and CDR2 from the germline V gene are SQVTM and ANQGSEA. Here the CDR3 DNA reads TGCAGCGTAGCGGAGGGGCCGGGGGACGAGCAGTACTTC. Translation: CSVAEGPGDEQYF.

In regard to this clone: The sample holds other DNA sequences that translate to the same CDR3. The V call is TRBV18, the J call TRBJ2-5; D remains ambiguous. V shed 3 bases and J shed 4 bases, with 9 bases lying between them. The CDR3 has 13 residues. Germline V gene data show CDR1 as KGHSH and CDR2 as LQKENI. CDR3 nucleotides: TGTGCCAGCTCACCTAACTGGGGAGAGACCCAGTACTTC. This sequence encodes CASSPNWGETQYF.

The chain is built from TRBV4-3 and TRBJ2-1, with D possibly called TRBD1 or TRBD2 (5 bases each). Germline lookup yields CDR1 LGHNA and CDR2 YSLEER. The CDR3 has 15 residues. V was cut by 0 bases and J by 5 bases, with 11 bases left in between. The CDR3 nucleotides are TGCGCCAGCAGCCAAGAGTGGGACCTCGACAATGAGCAGTTCTTC. It is translated as CASSQEWDLDNEQFF.

The chain links TRBV5-4 to TRBJ1-1; TRBD1 matches 7 bases. There are 14 residues in the CDR3. CDR1 is SGHNT and CDR2 is YYREEE in the germline V gene (reference sequence). The V gene end was trimmed by 4 bases and the J gene end by 1 base; junction bases not matched to a gene: 4. The CDR3 loop reads CASSRTGKNTEAFF. CDR3 coding DNA: TGTGCCAGCAGCCGGACAGGAAAGAACACTGAAGCTTTCTTT. Variable domain in full (rest from reference TRBV5-4 and TRBJ1-1): ETGVTQSPTHLIKTRGQQVTLRCSSQSGHNTVSWYQQALGQGPQFIFQYYREEENGRGNFPPRFSGLQFPNYSSELNVNALELDDSALYLCASSRTGKNTEAFFGQGTRLTVV.

V is TRBV4-2 and J is TRBJ1-2; 7 nucleotides align to TRBD1. Germline CDR1 is LGHNA and CDR2 is YNFKEQ. The CDR3 has 14 amino acids. Losses at the gene ends were 3 bases for V and 7 bases for J; bases not matched to a gene: 8. DNA for the CDR3: TGTGCCAGCAGCCAGTCAGGGGGAAGGTCTGGCTACACCTTC. Translated, it gives CASSQSGGRSGYTF.

This chain links TRBV28 with TRBJ1-5; 11 bases are a match to TRBD1. J lost 2 bases, V lost 5 bases, and 11 bases had no gene match. This CDR3 spans 18 amino acids. Germline V gene data show CDR1 as MDHEN and CDR2 as SYDVKM. CDR3 region: CASSLKRTGGLGNQPQHF. The DNA of the CDR3 is TGTGCCAGCAGTCTAAAAAGGACAGGGGGCCTCGGCAATCAGCCCCAGCATTTT. The full variable domain, rest sourced from reference TRBV28 and TRBJ1-5, is DVKVTQSSRYLVKRTGEKVFLECVQDMDHENMFWYRQDPGLGLRLIYFSYDVKMKEKGDIPEGYSVSREKKERFSLILESASTNQTSMYLCASSLKRTGGLGNQPQHFGDGTRLSIL.

The chain has TRBV7-3 and TRBJ2-3; 8 bases agree with TRBD2. Trimming cost V 4 bases and J 3 bases; bases outside gene matches: 12. The length of the CDR3 is 17 residues. Germline V gene sequence: CDR1 SGHTA, CDR2 FQGTGA. The CDR3 sequence is CASSSRSGGAPTDTQYF. In DNA form, the CDR3 reads TGTGCCAGCAGCTCCCGATCGGGGGGGGCGCCGACAGATACGCAGTATTTT.

This chain joins TRBV6-4 and TRBJ1-2; 9 nucleotides match TRBD1. Germline CDR1 and CDR2: MRHNA and SNTAGT. Trimming took 6 bases from V and 4 from J; bases not matched to a gene: 9. This CDR3 is built from 15 residues. The CDR3 region has the DNA TGTGCCAGCAGCCAGACAGGGGGAACTTTCTATGGCTACACCTTC. Residues: CASSQTGGTFYGYTF.

The J gene is TRBJ2-2, the V gene TRBV6-1; D unresolved. The CDR3 consists of 14 residues. The V end was cut by 1 base, the J end by 3 bases, with 6 bases between. CDR1 MNHNS and CDR2 SASEGT come from the germline V gene. The CDR3: CASSEGWDTGELFF. The CDR3 DNA is TGTGCCAGCAGTGAAGGTTGGGACACCGGGGAGCTGTTTTTT.

The genes are TRBV10-3 and TRBJ2-1; 14 nucleotides align to TRBD2. The CDR3 totals 16 residues. The germline gives CDR1 ENHRY, CDR2 SYGVKD. Trimming cost V 3 bases and J 8 bases; bases outside gene matches: 6. The CDR3 coding sequence is TGTGCCATCAGTGACCAGGGGACTAGCGGGAGCTATGAGCAGTTCTTC. Translating it yields CAISDQGTSGSYEQFF.

CDR3 bases: TGTGCCAGCAGCCGGGTCGCGGGCGGCTACACCTTC. It encodes CASSRVAGGYTF. The genes are TRBV11-2 and TRBJ1-2, with no clear D. The CDR3 spans 12 residues. With 5 bases removed from V and 8 bases from J, the gap between germline ends came to 12 bases. CDR1 SGHAT and CDR2 FQNNGV come from the germline V gene.

The chain carries TRBV5-4 and TRBJ2-1; D may be TRBD2 (6 bases). Germline V gene sequence: CDR1 SGHNT, CDR2 YYREEE (reference sequence). There are 14 residues in the CDR3. With 4 bases removed from V and 5 bases from J, the gap between germline ends came to 13 bases. The CDR3 region has the DNA TGTGCCAGCAGCGGCCAGCCGGGGGACAATGAGCAGTTCTTC. It yields the protein CASSGQPGDNEQFF. Full variable domain (missing parts from reference TRBV5-4 and TRBJ2-1): ETGVTQSPTHLIKTRGQQVTLRCSSQSGHNTVSWYQQALGQGPQFIFQYYREEENGRGNFPPRFSGLQFPNYSSELNVNALELDDSALYLCASSGQPGDNEQFFGPGTRLTVL.

The chain combines TRBV7-8 with TRBJ2-2, with TRBD2 identical over 7 bases. CDR1 SGHVS and CDR2 FQNEAQ come from the germline V gene. The J segment lost 6 bases and the V segment lost 5 bases, leaving 3 bases of the junction unmatched. CDR3 length: 13 residues. The CDR3 region has the DNA TGTGCCAGCAGCACGACTAGCTCCGGGGAGCTGTTTTTT. It yields the protein CASSTTSSGELFF. The full variable domain, with the rest looked up from reference TRBV7-8 and TRBJ2-2, is GAGVSQSPRYKVAKRGQDVALRCDPISGHVSLFWYQQALGQGPEFLTYFQNEAQLDKSGLPSDRFFAERPEGSVSTLKIQRTQQEDSAVYLCASSTTSSGELFFGEGSRLTVL.

The chain links TRBV28 to TRBJ2-7, with 9 bases matching TRBD2. Germline V gives CDR1 MDHEN, CDR2 SYDVKM. Germline trimming cut 4 bases from V and 0 bases from J; bases unmatched to any gene: 13. CDR3 length: 18 residues. As DNA, the CDR3 is TGTGCCAGCAGTTCCCACCGAGGACTAGCGCTTAGCTCCTACGAGCAGTACTTC. Translation: CASSSHRGLALSSYEQYF.

This clone was recorded at least ten times. The chain is built from TRBV19 and TRBJ2-2; D might be TRBD1 or TRBD2, each matching 5 bases. This CDR3 has 12 residues. From germline, CDR1 is LNHDA and CDR2 SQIVND (reference sequence). Trimming removed 6 bases from V and 6 bases from J, with 8 bases in between. CDR3 DNA: TGTGCCAGTAGACGGGGCTCCGGGGAGCTGTTTTTT. Translated, it gives CASRRGSGELFF.

The J gene is TRBJ1-2, the V gene TRBV28; D remains unclear. Germline CDR1 is MDHEN and CDR2 is SYDVKM. CDR3 length equals 12 residues. Deletions cut 5 bases from V and 8 bases from J, with 12 bases between. As DNA, the CDR3 is TGTGCCAGCAGTAGGTCGCTTTCGGGCTACACCTTC. This encodes CASSRSLSGYTF.

This clone was observed a handful of times. The rearrangement joins TRBV18 to TRBJ1-1; possibly TRBD1 for D (5 bases). CDR3 length equals 15 residues. V shed 5 bases and J shed 3 bases, with 16 bases lying between them. Germline lookup yields CDR1 KGHSH and CDR2 LQKENI. CDR3 bases: TGTGCCAGCTCAGCCGACGGGACGGGGGACACTGAAGCTTTCTTT. Amino acids: CASSADGTGDTEAFF.

A single count supports this clone. Written as DNA, the CDR3 is TGTGCCAGCGGGAGGGGCCAGATGGATGAGCAGTTCTTC. Translating gives CASGRGQMDEQFF. The chain recombines TRBV27 with TRBJ2-1; 7 bases line up with TRBD2. In germline, CDR1 is MNHEY, CDR2 SMNVEV (reference sequence). The ends lost 8 bases at V and 8 bases at J; junction bases unmatched: 9. This CDR3 comprises 13 residues.

This chain joins TRBV5-1 and TRBJ1-1; no definite D call. The CDR3 totals 14 residues. CDR1 is SGHRS, CDR2 YFSETQ, per germline. V lost 1 base to trimming and J lost 4 bases, with 11 bases between them. CDR3 sequence: CASSLRRLGTEAFF. The CDR3 bases are TGCGCCAGCAGCTTGAGGAGGTTAGGCACTGAAGCTTTCTTT.

The V gene is TRBV28, the J gene TRBJ2-5, with 9 bases that match TRBD1. Germline lookup yields CDR1 MDHEN and CDR2 SYDVKM. The CDR3 is made up of 15 amino acids. The J segment lost 4 bases and the V segment lost 6 bases, leaving 9 bases of the junction unmatched. Here the CDR3 reads CASSPRQGGGETQYF. The CDR3 nucleotides are TGTGCCAGCAGCCCCCGACAGGGGGGAGGAGAGACCCAGTACTTC. The full variable domain, its missing parts supplied by reference TRBV28 and TRBJ2-5, is DVKVTQSSRYLVKRTGEKVFLECVQDMDHENMFWYRQDPGLGLRLIYFSYDVKMKEKGDIPEGYSVSREKKERFSLILESASTNQTSMYLCASSPRQGGGETQYFGPGTRLLVL.

This chain uses TRBV5-4 with TRBJ2-5; 8 bases are a match to TRBD1. TRBJ2-7 explains the end of the DNA better; the J call may be wrong. Germline loops: CDR1 SGHNT, CDR2 YYREEE (reference sequence). This CDR3 region has 13 residues. The CDR3 protein is CASRPGTGGEQYF. The DNA for the CDR3 is TGTGCCAGCAGGCCCGGGACAGGTGGCGAGCAGTACTTC.

This clone was detected once. A far bigger clonotype differs at one base, so this is likely a read error. The rearrangement joins TRBV11-2 to TRBJ1-2; D uncertain. Deletions cut 5 bases from V and 6 bases from J, with 19 bases between. The CDR3 loop spans 15 amino acids. CDR1 and CDR2 from the germline V gene are SGHAT and FQNNGV. As DNA, the CDR3 is TGTGCCAGCAGCGACTTTCCCGGGATGAGGGATGGCTACACCTTC. It encodes CASSDFPGMRDGYTF.

The V call is TRBV5-4, the J call TRBJ1-1, with D uncertain. CDR1 and CDR2 (germline): SGHNT, YYREEE (reference sequence). Deletions cut 5 bases from V and 0 bases from J, with 11 bases between. The CDR3 sequence is 14 residues long. The CDR3 protein is CASSSRGMNTEAFF. CDR3 DNA: TGTGCCAGCAGTTCTCGAGGAATGAACACTGAAGCTTTCTTT.

This clone has just one count. The rearrangement links TRBV15 to TRBJ1-5; tentative D call: TRBD1 (6 bases). Germline CDR1 LNHNV, CDR2 YYDKDF (reference sequence). The CDR3 has 17 amino acids. V lost 1 base to trimming and J lost 1 base, with 14 bases between them. DNA for the CDR3: TGTGCCACCAGCAGAGGTGTTGGGACAAGGAGCAATCAGCCCCAGCATTTT. Amino acids: CATSRGVGTRSNQPQHF. Looking up the rest from reference TRBV15 and TRBJ1-5 gives the full variable domain: DAMVIQNPRYQVTQFGKPVTLSCSQTLNHNVMYWYQQKSSQAPKLLFHYYDKDFNNEADTPDNFQSRRPNTSFCFLDIRSPGLGDTAMYLCATSRGVGTRSNQPQHFGDGTRLSIL.